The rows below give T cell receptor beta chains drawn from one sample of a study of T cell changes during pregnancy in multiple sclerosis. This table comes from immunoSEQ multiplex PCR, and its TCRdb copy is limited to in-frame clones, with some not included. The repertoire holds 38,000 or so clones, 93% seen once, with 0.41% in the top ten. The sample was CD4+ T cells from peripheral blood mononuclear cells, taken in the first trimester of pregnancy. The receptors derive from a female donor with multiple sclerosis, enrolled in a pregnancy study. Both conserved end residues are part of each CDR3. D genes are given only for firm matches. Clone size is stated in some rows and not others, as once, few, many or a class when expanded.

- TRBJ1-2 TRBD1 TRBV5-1 TGCGCCAGCAGCTTGGCGACAGGGAATGGCTACACCTTC CASSLATGNGYTF
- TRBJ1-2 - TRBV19 TGTGCCAGTACCCCCTCACCGAAGGGTGCGGGGGGCAGTGCCTATGGCTACACCTTC CASTPSPKGAGGSAYGYTF
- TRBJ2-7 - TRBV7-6 TGTGCCAGCAGCTTAGGTGATAGTCCGGGGTACGAGCAGTACTTC CASSLGDSPGYEQYF
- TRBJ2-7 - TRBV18 TGTGCCAGCTCACGTGGGGCGAATTACGAGCAGTACTTC CASSRGANYEQYF
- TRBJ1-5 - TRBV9 TGTGCCAGCAGCGTAGCTACGGGGGGGCCCCAGCATTTT CASSVATGGPQHF
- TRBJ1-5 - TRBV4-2 TGTGCCAGCAGCCAAGATCGGGGGTTCAGTTTCAATCAGCCCCAGCATTTT CASSQDRGFSFNQPQHF
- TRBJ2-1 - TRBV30 TGTGCCTGGAGTGTAAACAGGGCCCCCTACAATGAGCAGTTCTTC CAWSVNRAPYNEQFF
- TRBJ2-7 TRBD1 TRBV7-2 TGTGCCAGCAGCTGGACAGGGGGCGCAACGTACGAGCAGTACTTC CASSWTGGATYEQYF
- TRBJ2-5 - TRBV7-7 TGTGCCAGCAGCTTAGTACGGGGGATCCAAGAGACCCAGTACTTC CASSLVRGIQETQYF
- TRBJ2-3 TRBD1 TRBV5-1 TGCGCCAGCAGCCGGACGACAGGGAGCACAGATACGCAGTATTTT CASSRTTGSTDTQYF
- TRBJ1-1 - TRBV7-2 TGTGCCAGCAGATTCCCGGGGTTCGCTGAAGCTTTCTTT CASRFPGFAEAFF
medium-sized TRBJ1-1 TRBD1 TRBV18 TGTGCCAGCTCACCAGGGACAGCCGCAATGAACACTGAAGCTTTCTTT CASSPGTAAMNTEAFF
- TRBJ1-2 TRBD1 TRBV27 TGTGCCAGCGGGACAGCGAACTATGGCTACACCTTC CASGTANYGYTF
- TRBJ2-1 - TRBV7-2 TGTGCCAGCAGCTTTAGCCGGGACTCGTCTTCAGGGCAGTTCTTC CASSFSRDSSSGQFF
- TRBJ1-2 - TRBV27 TGTGCCAGCAGTTTCACAGGGTCAAATGGCTACACCTTC CASSFTGSNGYTF
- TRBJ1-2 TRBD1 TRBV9 TGTGCCAGCAGCGCTGATGTAGTTCCACCGGGACAGGTAGTTGGCTACACCTTC CASSADVVPPGQVVGYTF
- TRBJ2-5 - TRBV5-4 TGTGCCAGCAGCTTCTGGGAGGTGAAGGAGACCCAGTACTTC CASSFWEVKETQYF
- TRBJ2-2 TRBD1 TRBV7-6 TGTGCCAGCAGCTTAGTAACAGGGGACACCGGGGAGCTGTTTTTT CASSLVTGDTGELFF
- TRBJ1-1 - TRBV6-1 TGTGCCAGCAGGACAGAGTATGAAGCTTTCTTT CASRTEYEAFF
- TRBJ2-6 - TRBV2 TGTGCCAGCAGCCACAGCTCTGGGGCCAACGTCCTGACTTTC CASSHSSGANVLTF
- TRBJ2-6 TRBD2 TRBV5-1 TGCGCCAGCAGCCCCCGTCCTAGCGGGGGCTCTGGGGCCAACGTCCTGACTTTC CASSPRPSGGSGANVLTF
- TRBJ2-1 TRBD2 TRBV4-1 TGCGCCAGCAGCCCGGGACTAGCGGGATATTGGAGCTCCTACAATGAGCAGTTCTTC CASSPGLAGYWSSYNEQFF
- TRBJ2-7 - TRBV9 TGTGCCAGCAGCGTAGGGAGGGAAAGGTACTACGAGCAGTACTTC CASSVGRERYYEQYF
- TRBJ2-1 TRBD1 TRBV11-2 TGTGCCAGCAGCGGTGGGACAGGGGCCTACAATGAGCAGTTCTTC CASSGGTGAYNEQFF
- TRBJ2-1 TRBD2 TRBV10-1 TGCGCCACGGCCCAGGGCGGGAGCGTAAATGAGCAGTTCTTC CATAQGGSVNEQFF
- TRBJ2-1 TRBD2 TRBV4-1 TGCGCCAGCAGCCGGGGACTAGCGGCTCCGCGGGGCAATGAGCAGTTCTTC CASSRGLAAPRGNEQFF
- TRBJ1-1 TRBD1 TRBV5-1 TGCGCCAGCAGCTTAGGACAGGGGCTGAACACTGAAGCTTTCTTT CASSLGQGLNTEAFF